Presented here are 18 T cell receptor beta chains from one specimen sequenced in a study of blood T cell repertoires in COVID-19. Clones were read by immunoSEQ multiplex PCR, and TCRdb kept only the in-frame ones, dropping some. The sample records 270,000 or so clones, about nine tenths being singletons. Material: peripheral blood. The receptors originated from a woman aged 25 to 39 with COVID-19, enrolled during active disease.

A few counts support this clone. The rearrangement uses TRBV4-1 and TRBJ2-7; possibly TRBD2 for D (5 bases). There are 13 residues in the CDR3. V gave up 5 bases and J gave up 7 bases, with 15 bases separating them. CDR1 and CDR2 from the germline V gene are MGHRA and YSYEKL. CDR3 sequence reads: CASSSGLVAEQYF. For the CDR3, the DNA is TGCGCCAGCAGCTCCGGACTGGTTGCAGAGCAGTACTTC.

The chain combines TRBV7-8 with TRBJ2-7; D may be TRBD1 (6 bases). Germline assignment: CDR1 SGHVS and CDR2 FQNEAQ. The CDR3 has 15 residues. Between the trimmed V and J ends, which lost 2 bases and 3 bases, there was a span of 14 bases. CDR3 in DNA: TGTGCCAGCAGCTTAAGCGTGACACAGGGCTACGAGCAGTACTTC. This codes for CASSLSVTQGYEQYF.

This chain links TRBV5-1 with TRBJ1-1, with 9 bases identical to TRBD1. Germline values: CDR1 SGHRS, CDR2 YFSETQ. The CDR3 spans 15 residues. With 4 bases clipped from V and 0 bases from J, the junction kept 4 bases outside the gene matches. Written as DNA, the CDR3 is TGCGCCAGCAGCCCGGGACAGGGTATGAACACTGAAGCTTTCTTT. Protein: CASSPGQGMNTEAFF.

The chain combines TRBV27 with TRBJ2-7; D might be TRBD2 (7 bases). Germline loops: CDR1 MNHEY, CDR2 SMNVEV (reference sequence). The CDR3 loop spans 17 amino acids. V was cut by 4 bases and J by 7 bases, with 26 bases left in between. CDR3 loop: CASSYGLGGPRGDEQYF. CDR3 coding DNA: TGTGCCAGCAGTTATGGGCTGGGGGGGCCCCGAGGGGATGAGCAGTACTTC.

A word on this clone: Its ends do not fully match the called genes, so a read error is possible. The chain is built from TRBV6-1 and TRBJ1-2, with 7 positions matching TRBD1. Germline V gives CDR1 MNHNS, CDR2 SASEGT. The CDR3 loop spans 12 amino acids. CDR3 loop: CASSEERGRFAF. DNA for the CDR3: TGTGCCAGCAGTGAAGAGAGGGGGCGCTTCGCCTTC.

This chain connects TRBV9 to TRBJ1-2, with 7 bases matching TRBD1. The CDR3 has 17 residues. Trimming took 0 bases from V and 5 from J; bases not matched to a gene: 13. CDR1 is SGDLS, CDR2 YYNGEE, per germline. CDR3 DNA: TGTGCCAGCAGCGTAGGTAGGGGGCCGCATGGAAAGTATGGCTACACCTTC. Translated: CASSVGRGPHGKYGYTF.

This clone has a single count. The chain carries TRBV27 and TRBJ1-3; the D is unclear. Germline CDR1 and CDR2: MNHEY and SMNVEV (reference sequence). The length of the CDR3 is 14 residues. Trimming shortened V by 3 bases and J by 1 base, and 7 bases separated the two germline ends. The CDR3 spells CASSLRESGNTIYF. Here the CDR3 DNA reads TGTGCCAGCAGTTTGCGTGAATCTGGAAACACCATATATTTT.

The genes are TRBV4-1 and TRBJ1-5; possible D gene TRBD1, 5 bases. CDR3 length: 14 amino acids. With 0 bases removed from V and 4 bases from J, the gap between germline ends came to 7 bases. Germline values: CDR1 MGHRA, CDR2 YSYEKL. DNA for the CDR3: TGCGCCAGCAGCCAAGAGGGGGGAAATCAGCCCCAGCATTTT. Protein sequence: CASSQEGGNQPQHF.

The CDR3 region is CASSLAGGLIYGYTF. The CDR3 coding sequence is TGTGCCAGCAGCTTGGCAGGGGGTTTAATATATGGCTACACCTTC. The rearrangement uses TRBV5-4 and TRBJ1-2, with 7 nucleotides matching TRBD1. Germline lookup yields CDR1 SGHNT and CDR2 YYREEE (reference sequence). The CDR3 is 15 residues long. Trimming removed 0 bases from V and 5 bases from J; junction bases left unmatched: 7.

The rearrangement links TRBV9 to TRBJ2-5; 10 bases align to TRBD2. The CDR3 totals 15 residues. The germline CDR1 and CDR2 sequences are SGDLS and YYNGEE. The trim removed 0 bases at V and 3 bases at J, leaving 2 bases unmatched. CDR3: CASSVGGTSEETQYF. For the CDR3, the DNA is TGTGCCAGCAGCGTAGGGGGGACTAGCGAAGAGACCCAGTACTTC. Combining the CDR3 with reference TRBV9 and TRBJ2-5 gives the whole variable domain DSGVTQTPKHLITATGQRVTLRCSPRSGDLSVYWYQQSLDQGLQFLIQYYNGEERAKGNILERFSAQQFPDLHSELNLSSLELGDSALYFCASSVGGTSEETQYFGPGTRLLVL.

The V and J genes are TRBV5-1 and TRBJ2-7; D not certain. Germline V gives CDR1 SGHRS, CDR2 YFSETQ. This CDR3 has 11 amino acids. With 5 bases removed from V and 3 bases from J, the gap between germline ends came to 6 bases. The CDR3 region has the DNA TGCGCCAGCAGTTCCGTCTACGAGCAGTACTTC. Protein sequence: CASSSVYEQYF.

The V call is TRBV6-6, the J call TRBJ1-2; possible D gene TRBD1, 5 bases. Per germline, CDR1 MNHNY and CDR2 SVGAGI (reference sequence). CDR3 size: 13 residues. V was trimmed by 2 bases and J by 8 bases, leaving 12 bases between them. For the CDR3, the DNA is TGTGCCAGCAGTTACGCTGGGGGGTACGGCTACACCTTC. Residues: CASSYAGGYGYTF.

The chain recombines TRBV9 with TRBJ1-3, with 7 bases aligning to TRBD1. Germline CDR1 SGDLS, CDR2 YYNGEE. The CDR3 consists of 15 residues. The J segment lost 2 bases and the V segment lost 2 bases, leaving 4 bases of the junction unmatched. Here the CDR3 DNA reads TGTGCCAGCAGCGTGACAGGGCGTCCTGGAAACACCATATATTTT. This translates into CASSVTGRPGNTIYF.

The CDR3 reads CASSYSGGLHEKLFF. Here the CDR3 DNA reads TGTGCCAGCAGTTACTCTGGAGGGTTGCATGAAAAACTGTTTTTT. The chain is built from TRBV6-5 and TRBJ1-4, with D hard to call. Trimming removed 0 bases at V and 6 bases at J, with 11 bases between. The CDR3 consists of 15 residues. The germline V gene encodes CDR1 MNHEY and CDR2 SVGAGI.

This clone was detected a few times. This chain uses TRBV19 with TRBJ2-7; 7 nucleotides align to TRBD1. CDR1 is LNHDA, CDR2 SQIVND, per germline (reference sequence). Trimming cost V 4 bases and J 3 bases; bases outside gene matches: 9. The CDR3 runs to 15 residues. In DNA, the CDR3 is TGTGCCAGTAGTAGGCAAGGGGGCGGCTACTACGAGCAGTACTTC. The encoded protein is CASSRQGGGYYEQYF.

V usage is TRBV5-1 and J usage is TRBJ2-5; D is possibly TRBD2 (5 bases). The V end lost 2 bases, the J end lost 1 base, and 15 bases lay between the germline ends. Germline assignment: CDR1 SGHRS and CDR2 YFSETQ. This CDR3 has 16 residues. The DNA for the CDR3 is TGCGCCAGCAGCTTCAGTGGACTCACGATCCAAGAGACCCAGTACTTC. Its translation: CASSFSGLTIQETQYF.

This clone was recorded once. The gene calls are TRBV5-1 and TRBJ2-2, with 7 bases identical to TRBD1. CDR3 length equals 16 residues. CDR1 is SGHRS and CDR2 is YFSETQ in the germline V gene. Germline trimming cut 1 base from V and 4 bases from J; bases unmatched to any gene: 7. CDR3 amino acids: CASSLKTGETTGELFF. The CDR3 DNA reads TGCGCCAGCAGCTTGAAAACAGGGGAGACCACCGGGGAGCTGTTTTTT.

The V call is TRBV3-1 (or the pseudogene TRBV3-2), the J call TRBJ2-5; D gene ambiguous. Trimming cost V 0 bases and J 5 bases, with 4 bases left between them. The CDR3 totals 12 residues. The germline CDR1 and CDR2 sequences are LGHDT and YNNKEL (reference sequence). Here the CDR3 reads CASSQDAETQYF. The CDR3 region has the DNA TGTGCCAGCAGCCAAGATGCGGAGACCCAGTACTTC.